The table lists the clone carrying this T cell receptor beta chain with many counts. Specified time point: newly diagnosed GD, antithyroid drugs for less than 3 months. Construction of the TCR library relied on RNA isolated from PBMCs. To make TCR beta libraries, researchers used iRepertoire HTBI primers and Arm-PCR of CDR3 regions. MiXCR, applied by TCRdb to the multiplex PCR reads, yields one record per CDR3 protein. Of some 500,000 distinct CDR3 sequences in the sample, roughly 13% were seen once. This specimen belongs to a study of regulatory T cells in long-lasting Graves disease. This CDR3 has 13 amino acids. V lost 0 bases to trimming and J lost 5 bases, with 6 bases between them. Germline loops: CDR1 KGHSH, CDR2 LQKENI. The sample was also linked to a second study, of T cells in Graves' hyperthyroidism and ophthalmopathy.

This sample comprised peripheral blood mononuclear cells (PBMCs), obtained at new diagnosis, from a patient treated with antithyroid drugs. The clonotype comes from a man aged 25 to 40 with Graves disease. The V gene is TRBV18, the J gene TRBJ2-3, with D hard to call. The CDR3 loop reads CASSPPGVDTQYF. The CDR3 region has the DNA TGTGCCAGCTCACCACCGGGCGTAGATACGCAGTATTTT.